These T cell receptor beta chains were read from a single sample in a study of shared clonotypes between healthy human individuals. Here immunoSEQ multiplex PCR was the method, and the copy in TCRdb shows in-frame clones only, minus some. The profile covers approximately 1,500,000 clones, with 95% to 99% appearing a single time and approximately 0.45% taken by the ten largest. Sequencing input: naive CD4+ T cells sorted from blood. The receptors shown here come from a man aged 25-45 years in good health. Both conserved end residues are part of each CDR3. Fields, in order: D gene, V gene, J gene, clone size, CDR3 protein, CDR3 DNA. D genes are given only for firm matches. Size tells how often a clone was seen (once, few, many) or the class of an expanded clone, and some rows leave it out.

TRBD2	TRBV6-4	TRBJ2-3	NA	CARRTSCTDTQYF	TGTGCCAGACGGACTAGCTGCACAGATACGCAGTATTTT
NA	TRBV6-6	TRBJ1-3	NA	CASSLRDYKYF	TGTGCCAGCAGTCTCCGGGACTACAAATATTTT
NA	TRBV1	TRBJ1-5	NA	CTSSPTWGITFSNQPQHF	TGCACCAGCAGCCCTACGTGGGGGATTACCTTTAGCAATCAGCCCCAGCATTTT
TRBD2	TRBV5-5	TRBJ2-7	NA	CASTSGSYEQYF	TGTGCCAGCACTAGCGGGTCCTACGAGCAGTACTTC
NA	TRBV7-9	TRBJ2-3	NA	CASLVRDSRDTQYF	TGTGCCAGCTTGGTACGGGATTCCCGAGATACGCAGTATTTT
NA	TRBV6-5	TRBJ2-1	NA	CASKDISYNEQFF	TGTGCCAGCAAGGATATCTCCTACAATGAGCAGTTCTTC
NA	TRBV5-1	TRBJ2-1	NA	CASSLQGARDEQFF	TGCGCCAGCAGCTTGCAAGGCGCGAGGGATGAGCAGTTCTTC
TRBD2	TRBV6-1	TRBJ2-7	NA	CASSESWGGSIYEQYF	TGTGCCAGCAGTGAATCGTGGGGGGGATCCATCTACGAGCAGTACTTC
NA	TRBV15	TRBJ2-1	NA	CATSGTSAPYNEQFF	TGTGCCACCAGCGGCACTAGTGCACCCTACAATGAGCAGTTCTTC
NA	TRBV7-9	TRBJ2-7	NA	CASSPPVWGRMAYEQYF	TGTGCCAGCAGCCCTCCAGTATGGGGGAGGATGGCCTACGAGCAGTACTTC
TRBD1	TRBV18	TRBJ1-2	NA	CASSTVRQGSSLGYTF	TGTGCCAGCTCAACCGTCCGACAGGGAAGCTCACTTGGCTACACCTTC
NA	TRBV21-1	TRBJ2-3	NA	CASSKNRLARTDTQYF	TGTGCCAGCAGCAAAAATCGATTAGCGCGTACAGATACGCAGTATTTT
TRBD2	TRBV5-6	TRBJ2-7	NA	CASRKQQTSGGQGYEQYF	TGTGCCAGCAGAAAACAGCAGACTAGCGGGGGACAAGGGTACGAGCAGTACTTC
NA	TRBV7-9	TRBJ2-7	once	CASSLPGTYEQYF	TGTGCCAGCAGCTTACCAGGGACCTACGAGCAGTACTTC
NA	TRBV7-9	TRBJ2-1	NA	CASSGPRGQSYNEQFF	TGTGCCAGCAGCGGACCCAGGGGACAATCCTACAATGAGCAGTTCTTC
NA	TRBV6-5	TRBJ2-2	NA	CASSSSGELFF	TGTGCCAGCAGTTCTTCCGGGGAGCTGTTTTTT
NA	TRBV18	TRBJ1-4	NA	CASSPKGTAANEKLFF	TGTGCCAGCTCACCAAAAGGGACCGCCGCTAATGAAAAACTGTTTTTT
TRBD2	TRBV29-1	TRBJ2-1	NA	CSVDGLAGLNEQFF	TGCAGCGTGGACGGACTAGCGGGCCTCAATGAGCAGTTCTTC
NA	TRBV20-1	TRBJ1-1	NA	CSASDLLVAFF	TGCAGTGCTAGCGACTTATTGGTAGCTTTCTTT
NA	TRBV6-5	TRBJ2-6	NA	CASSYLTSGANVLTF	TGTGCCAGCAGTTACCTAACGTCTGGGGCCAACGTCCTGACTTTC
NA	TRBV10-3	TRBJ2-3	NA	CASGAGKRSTDTQYF	TGTGCCTCAGGCGCGGGGAAAAGGAGCACAGATACGCAGTATTTT
NA	TRBV9	TRBJ2-1	NA	CASSVEAPSNEQFF	TGTGCCAGCAGCGTAGAAGCACCCAGTAATGAGCAGTTCTTC
NA	TRBV11-2	TRBJ1-1	NA	CASTRMAAGGLNTEAFF	TGTGCCAGCACCCGTATGGCGGCCGGGGGGCTAAACACTGAAGCTTTCTTT
NA	TRBV28	TRBJ2-5	NA	CASSPGETQYF	TGTGCCAGCAGTCCCGGGGAGACCCAGTACTTC
TRBD2	TRBV7-2	TRBJ2-7	NA	CASSPGLTSAEQYF	TGTGCCAGCAGCCCCGGATTGACTAGCGCCGAGCAGTACTTC
NA	TRBV2	TRBJ2-5	NA	CASSEQVRETQYF	TGTGCCAGCAGTGAACAAGTGAGGGAGACCCAGTACTTC
NA	TRBV10-3	TRBJ2-2	NA	CAISEVLLRDGELFF	TGTGCCATCAGTGAAGTCCTCCTCCGTGACGGGGAGCTGTTTTTT
NA	TRBV6-1	TRBJ2-7	NA	CASSEVAVGPFEQYF	TGTGCCAGCAGTGAAGTAGCAGTCGGTCCCTTCGAGCAGTACTTC
NA	TRBV11-3	TRBJ2-2	NA	CASSLGTRGVGELFF	TGTGCCAGCAGCTTAGGGACGCGGGGAGTCGGGGAGCTGTTTTTT
NA	TRBV5-1	TRBJ1-1	once	CASSLVGDTEAFF	TGCGCCAGCAGCTTGGTGGGCGATACTGAAGCTTTCTTT
NA	TRBV19	TRBJ2-5	NA	CASGIEETQYF	TGTGCCAGTGGGATCGAAGAGACCCAGTACTTC
NA	TRBV29-1	TRBJ2-5	NA	CSVISLRKGETQYF	TGCAGCGTAATCTCACTCCGAAAGGGAGAGACCCAGTACTTC
NA	TRBV6-6	TRBJ1-2	NA	CASSYSDYGYTF	TGTGCCAGCAGTTACTCAGACTATGGCTACACCTTC
NA	TRBV29-1	TRBJ2-1	NA	CSVRGLSYNEQFF	TGCAGCGTTAGGGGACTCTCCTACAATGAGCAGTTCTTC
TRBD2	TRBV6-4	TRBJ2-3	NA	CASQRRDYRSTDTQYF	TGTGCCAGTCAGCGCCGGGACTACCGAAGCACAGATACGCAGTATTTT
NA	TRBV7-8	TRBJ2-1	NA	CASSLGGSQSQFF	TGTGCCAGCAGCTTAGGGGGAAGCCAATCGCAGTTCTTC
NA	TRBV7-9	TRBJ2-7	NA	CASSSGQSLDEQYF	TGTGCCAGCAGCTCCGGACAGTCATTGGACGAGCAGTACTTC
TRBD1	TRBV28	TRBJ1-4	NA	CASQDRGPLANEKLFF	TGTGCCAGCCAGGACAGGGGGCCTCTGGCTAATGAAAAACTGTTTTTT
NA	TRBV5-1	TRBJ1-4	NA	CASSLNSRGEKLFF	TGCGCCAGCAGCTTGAACTCGCGCGGTGAAAAACTGTTTTTT
NA	TRBV10-3	TRBJ1-1	NA	CAISEFGGEGEAFF	TGTGCCATCAGTGAGTTTGGGGGAGAGGGTGAAGCTTTCTTT
NA	TRBV28	TRBJ1-2	NA	CASSPRESFGYTF	TGTGCCAGCAGCCCAAGGGAAAGCTTTGGCTACACCTTC
NA	TRBV15	TRBJ2-3	NA	CATSRDLSDTQYF	TGTGCCACCAGCAGAGATCTCTCAGATACGCAGTATTTT
NA	TRBV11-3	TRBJ2-2	NA	CASSLARANTGELFF	TGTGCCAGCAGCTTAGCCCGGGCGAACACCGGGGAGCTGTTTTTT
NA	TRBV11-3	TRBJ2-5	NA	CASSTNPVATQYF	TGTGCCAGCAGCACCAATCCGGTCGCAACCCAGTACTTC
NA	TRBV28	TRBJ1-1	NA	CASNRYTEAFF	TGTGCCAGCAACCGATACACTGAAGCTTTCTTT
NA	TRBV10-1	TRBJ1-1	NA	CASSPGQNTEAFF	TGCGCCAGCAGCCCTGGCCAGAACACTGAAGCTTTCTTT
NA	TRBV2	TRBJ2-7	NA	CASSEERASYEQYF	TGTGCCAGCAGTGAAGAGCGGGCGTCCTACGAGCAGTACTTC
NA	TRBV7-9	TRBJ2-7	once	CASSPMVEQYF	TGTGCCAGCAGCCCGATGGTCGAGCAGTACTTC
NA	TRBV28	TRBJ1-2	NA	CATRAGSTSGYTF	TGTGCCACCAGGGCGGGGTCGACAAGTGGCTACACCTTC
NA	TRBV11-2	TRBJ2-7	NA	CASSLDWDLHEQYF	TGTGCCAGCAGCTTAGATTGGGACCTCCACGAGCAGTACTTC
TRBD1	TRBV27	TRBJ1-1	once	CASSFLQGGSEAFF	TGTGCCAGCAGTTTTTTACAGGGGGGGTCTGAAGCTTTCTTT
NA	TRBV5-6	TRBJ2-4	NA	CASSSRWTRGLGKNIQYF	TGTGCCAGCAGCTCCCGATGGACTAGGGGGCTCGGCAAAAACATTCAGTACTTC
TRBD1	TRBV28	TRBJ2-7	NA	CASSFGGQGIREQYF	TGTGCCAGCAGTTTCGGGGGACAGGGCATCCGGGAGCAGTACTTC
TRBD1	TRBV10-1	TRBJ2-4	NA	CASSEGGAENIQYF	TGCGCCAGCAGTGAAGGGGGCGCCGAAAACATTCAGTACTTC
NA	TRBV6-5	TRBJ1-1	NA	CASRTEGRSNTEAFF	TGTGCCAGCCGGACGGAGGGTAGGTCGAACACTGAAGCTTTCTTT
TRBD1	TRBV5-1	TRBJ1-2	few	CASSWTGVGDGYTF	TGCGCCAGCAGCTGGACAGGGGTCGGAGATGGCTACACCTTC
NA	TRBV28	TRBJ1-5	NA	CASRIRTTPREPQHF	TGTGCCAGCAGGATCAGGACAACCCCGAGGGAGCCCCAGCATTTT